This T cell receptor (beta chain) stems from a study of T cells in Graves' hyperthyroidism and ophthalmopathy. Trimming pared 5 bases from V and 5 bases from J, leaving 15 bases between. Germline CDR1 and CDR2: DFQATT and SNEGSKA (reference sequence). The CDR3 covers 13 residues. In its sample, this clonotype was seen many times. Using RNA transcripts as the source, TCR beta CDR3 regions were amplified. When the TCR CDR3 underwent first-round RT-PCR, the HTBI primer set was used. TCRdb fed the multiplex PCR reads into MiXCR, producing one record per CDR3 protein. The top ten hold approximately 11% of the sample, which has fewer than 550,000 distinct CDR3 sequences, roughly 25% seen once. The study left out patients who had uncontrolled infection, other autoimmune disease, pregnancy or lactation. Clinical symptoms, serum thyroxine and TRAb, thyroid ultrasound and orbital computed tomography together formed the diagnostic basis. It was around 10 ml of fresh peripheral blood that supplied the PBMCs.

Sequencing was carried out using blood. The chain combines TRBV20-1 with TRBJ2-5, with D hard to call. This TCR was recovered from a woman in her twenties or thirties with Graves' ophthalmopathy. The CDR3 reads CSAPDGPEETQYF. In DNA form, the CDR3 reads TGCAGTGCTCCCGACGGGCCGGAGGAGACCCAGTACTTC.